What follows are 26 T cell receptor beta chains derived from one specimen sequenced in a study of OX40 agonist ivuxolimab in advanced cancers. This table comes from immunoSEQ multiplex PCR, and its TCRdb copy is limited to in-frame clones, with some not included. The table has around 77,000 clones, around 89% seen once; the top ten hold approximately 0.94%. The sequenced sample was CD4+ or CD8+ T cells sorted from blood, obtained in a trial of the OX40 agonist ivuxolimab. The receptors come from an adult with an advanced solid tumor such as melanoma, head and neck, liver or kidney cancer.

The genes are TRBV18 and TRBJ1-2; tentatively, D is TRBD1 (5 bases). The CDR3 runs 15 residues. Germline loops: CDR1 KGHSH, CDR2 LQKENI. Deletions cut 2 bases from V and 5 bases from J, with 15 bases between. This CDR3 reads CASSPDATEGYGYTF. The CDR3 nucleotides are TGTGCCAGCTCACCAGACGCGACAGAAGGATATGGCTACACCTTC.

The rearrangement joins TRBV5-1 to TRBJ1-1; 7 bases are shared with TRBD1. V lost 3 bases to trimming and J lost 7 bases; unmatched junction nucleotides: 9. The length of the CDR3 is 14 residues. CDR1 and CDR2 (germline): SGHRS, YFSETQ. In DNA form, the CDR3 reads TGCGCCAGCAGCTCCGACAGGGTTAGCGGTGAAGCTTTCTTT. Translating it yields CASSSDRVSGEAFF.

The chain uses TRBV11-2 and TRBJ1-6, with 8 bases fitting TRBD1. The CDR3 runs to 15 residues. The J segment lost 8 bases and the V segment lost 4 bases, leaving 7 bases of the junction unmatched. Per germline, CDR1 SGHAT and CDR2 FQNNGV. CDR3 nucleotides: TGTGCCAGCAGCTCAACCAGGGGGCTTGATTCACCCCTCCACTTT. Protein: CASSSTRGLDSPLHF.

V is TRBV5-4 and J is TRBJ2-7, with TRBD2 matching over 13 bases. Trimming took 6 bases from V and 2 from J; bases not matched to a gene: 5. This CDR3 region has 15 residues. Germline V lookup: CDR1 SGHNT, CDR2 YYREEE (reference sequence). The CDR3 DNA is TGTGCCAGCACCCCAGGACTAGCGGGAGCCTACGAGCAGTACTTC. It codes for CASTPGLAGAYEQYF.

The chain carries TRBV30 and TRBJ2-1, with D possibly being TRBD2 (7 bases). This CDR3 comprises 13 residues. With 2 bases removed from V and 10 bases from J, the gap between germline ends came to 15 bases. Germline lookup yields CDR1 GTSNPN and CDR2 SVGIG (reference sequence). As DNA, the CDR3 is TGTGCCTGGAGTACGGGGGGCCAAAAGGAGCAGTTCTTC. Protein sequence: CAWSTGGQKEQFF.

This chain connects TRBV6-9 to TRBJ1-2; D is ambiguous. This CDR3 region has 15 residues. Germline lookup yields CDR1 MNHGY and CDR2 SVAAGI. V lost 3 bases, J lost 2 bases, and 13 bases lay in between. CDR3 nucleotide sequence: TGTGCCAGCAGTTACTCCAACGGGAGCAACTATGGCTACACCTTC. It codes for CASSYSNGSNYGYTF.

The chain carries TRBV9 and TRBJ2-3; either TRBD1 or TRBD2 may supply D (6 bases each). Germline CDR1 is SGDLS and CDR2 is YYNGEE. The V end was cut by 0 bases, the J end by 4 bases, with 15 bases between. The CDR3 has 16 amino acids. The DNA for the CDR3 is TGTGCCAGCAGCGTAGGGGCAGGGGAGGCCTCAGATACGCAGTATTTT. Translation gives CASSVGAGEASDTQYF.

V and J are TRBV5-1 and TRBJ2-3; D is undetermined. V was shortened by 5 bases and J by 4 bases, with 20 bases between the two germline ends. The CDR3 extends over 16 amino acids. CDR1 and CDR2 from the germline V gene are SGHRS and YFSETQ. CDR3 in amino acids: CASRDGGPIGADTQYF. The CDR3 DNA reads TGCGCCAGCAGAGACGGCGGACCGATCGGCGCAGATACGCAGTATTTT.

This clone was detected only once. The rearrangement joins TRBV7-9 to TRBJ1-4; no firm D call. Germline V lookup: CDR1 SEHNR, CDR2 FQNEAQ (reference sequence). CDR3 size: 13 residues. Trimming took 3 bases from V and 6 from J, leaving 8 bases between them. This chain's CDR3 is CASSFLRDEKLFF. CDR3 DNA sequence: TGTGCCAGCAGCTTTCTCCGGGATGAAAAACTGTTTTTT. Full variable domain (outside the CDR3, taken from reference TRBV7-9 and TRBJ1-4): DTGVSQNPRHKITKRGQNVTFRCDPISEHNRLYWYRQTLGQGPEFLTYFQNEAQLEKSRLLSDRFSAERPKGSFSTLEIQRTEQGDSAMYLCASSFLRDEKLFFGSGTQLSVL.

The genes are TRBV5-1 and TRBJ1-3; D is uncertain. The CDR3 contains 16 residues. V lost 0 bases and J 2 bases, leaving 12 bases between the germline ends. Germline V gives CDR1 SGHRS, CDR2 YFSETQ. DNA of the CDR3: TGCGCCAGCAGCTTGGGGGCAGGCTTTACTGGAAACACCATATATTTT. Residues: CASSLGAGFTGNTIYF.

This chain uses TRBV2 with TRBJ2-7; D gene uncertain. The CDR3 loop spans 11 amino acids. V lost 8 bases, J lost 0 bases, and 5 bases lay in between. Germline V lookup: CDR1 SNHLY, CDR2 FYNNEI. CDR3 bases: TGTGCCAGCCGATTCTCCTACGAGCAGTACTTC. It specifies CASRFSYEQYF.

The chain combines TRBV9 with TRBJ2-1, with 12 bases aligning to TRBD2. Germline V gene lookup returns CDR1 SGDLS and CDR2 YYNGEE. Unmatched junction bases numbered 7, after V lost 4 bases and J lost 8 bases. This CDR3 spans 15 amino acids. The CDR3 nucleotides read TGTGCCAGCAGCCCGCGACTAGCGGGAGCATATGAGCAGTTCTTC. This sequence encodes CASSPRLAGAYEQFF. Variable domain in full (rest from reference TRBV9 and TRBJ2-1): DSGVTQTPKHLITATGQRVTLRCSPRSGDLSVYWYQQSLDQGLQFLIQYYNGEERAKGNILERFSAQQFPDLHSELNLSSLELGDSALYFCASSPRLAGAYEQFFGPGTRLTVL.

This chain uses TRBV19 with TRBJ1-2; 10 bases match TRBD1. The length of the CDR3 is 14 residues. Losses at the gene ends were 6 bases for V and 3 bases for J; bases not matched to a gene: 4. The germline V gene has CDR1 LNHDA and CDR2 SQIVND (reference sequence). The DNA of the CDR3 is TGTGCCAGTAGGCGACAGGGGGCGGACTATGGCTACACCTTC. Amino acids: CASRRQGADYGYTF. The full variable domain, in which reference TRBV19 and TRBJ1-2 provide the parts outside the CDR3, is DGGITQSPKYLFRKEGQNVTLSCEQNLNHDAMYWYRQDPGQGLRLIYYSQIVNDFQKGDIAEGYSVSREKKESFPLTVTSAQKNPTAFYLCASRRQGADYGYTFGSGTRLTVV.

The rearrangement joins TRBV10-2 to TRBJ2-3; D remains ambiguous. Deletions cut 3 bases from V and 7 bases from J, with 2 bases between. The germline gives CDR1 WSHSY, CDR2 SAAADI. CDR3 length: 10 residues. In nucleotides, the CDR3 is TGCGCCAGCAGTGATTATACGCAGTATTTT. This translates into CASSDYTQYF.

The chain links TRBV5-4 to TRBJ1-5; tentative D call: TRBD1 (5 bases). V was trimmed by 0 bases and J by 7 bases, leaving 11 bases between them. Germline assignment: CDR1 SGHNT and CDR2 YYREEE (reference sequence). The CDR3 loop spans 14 amino acids. CDR3 sequence (DNA): TGTGCCAGCAGCTTGGATGGGGGAGTCCAGCCCCAGCATTTT. Translation gives CASSLDGGVQPQHF.

The genes are TRBV18 and TRBJ1-3; 8 bases agree with TRBD1. CDR3 length: 16 residues. The ends lost 3 bases at V and 3 bases at J; junction bases unmatched: 7. Looked up from germline, CDR1 is KGHSH and CDR2 is LQKENI. The DNA for the CDR3 is TGTGCCAGCTCACCCGGACAGGGAAAGGATGGAAACACCATATATTTT. It specifies CASSPGQGKDGNTIYF.

The rearrangement uses TRBV18 and TRBJ2-3; the match to TRBD2 covers 13 bases. Trimming removed 0 bases from V and 0 bases from J; junction bases left unmatched: 6. The CDR3 runs 19 residues. Germline lookup yields CDR1 KGHSH and CDR2 LQKENI. The CDR3 region has the DNA TGTGCCAGCTCACCACCGGGACTAGCGGGGAGCCTTAGCACAGATACGCAGTATTTT. Its protein is CASSPPGLAGSLSTDTQYF.

V and J are TRBV11-2 and TRBJ2-3, with D possibly TRBD1 on 6 matching bases. V was trimmed by 1 base and J by 0 bases, leaving 8 bases between them. Germline loops: CDR1 SGHAT, CDR2 FQNNGV. CDR3 size: 15 residues. The CDR3: CASSLAGHSTDTQYF. The DNA for the CDR3 is TGTGCCAGCAGCTTAGCGGGACATAGCACAGATACGCAGTATTTT.

As to this clone: This same CDR3 is encoded by further DNA sequences in the sample. CDR3: CASSPGQSTDTQYF. CDR3 DNA: TGCGCCAGCAGCCCCGGACAGTCCACAGATACGCAGTATTTT. J is TRBJ2-3 and V is TRBV5-1; a weak D match, TRBD1 (6 bases). This CDR3 is 14 amino acids long. V was cut by 4 bases and J by 2 bases, with 11 bases left in between. Germline V CDR1 and CDR2: SGHRS, YFSETQ.

This clone was detected only once. V usage is TRBV14 and J usage is TRBJ2-1; 9 bases map to TRBD2. Looked up from germline, CDR1 is SGHDN and CDR2 is FVKESK. With 4 bases clipped from V and 8 bases from J, the junction kept 9 bases outside the gene matches. The length of the CDR3 is 15 residues. The CDR3 region has the DNA TGTGCCAGCAGCCTTAGCGGGGGCCTCTCGGATGAGCAGTTCTTC. It specifies CASSLSGGLSDEQFF.

This clone occurred once. The chain combines TRBV5-1 with TRBJ1-2; D remains ambiguous. V lost 0 bases and J 7 bases, leaving 16 bases between the germline ends. The germline gives CDR1 SGHRS, CDR2 YFSETQ. The CDR3 has 15 amino acids. Written as DNA, the CDR3 is TGCGCCAGCAGCTTGGGGACGGCCGGGGATGGTGGCTACACCTTC. Its protein product is CASSLGTAGDGGYTF.

This chain links TRBV11-3 with TRBJ2-2, with 7 bases matching TRBD2. The length of the CDR3 is 17 residues. The V segment lost 5 bases and the J segment 3 bases; nucleotides outside the gene matches: 12. Germline V gene data show CDR1 as SGHNT and CDR2 as YENEEA. CDR3 sequence reads: CASSRKRGAADTGELFF. Written as DNA, the CDR3 is TGTGCCAGCAGCAGAAAGCGGGGCGCAGCTGACACCGGGGAGCTGTTTTTT.

This chain connects TRBV6-5 to TRBJ1-1, with D hard to call. This CDR3 has 13 amino acids. V shed 6 bases and J shed 0 bases, with 8 bases lying between them. CDR1 MNHEY and CDR2 SVGAGI come from the germline V gene. The chain's CDR3 is CASRAPLNTEAFF. The CDR3 nucleotides are TGTGCCAGCAGAGCCCCCTTGAACACTGAAGCTTTCTTT.

This chain uses TRBV9 with TRBJ2-5; D is unresolved. TRBJ2-7 matches the DNA end more closely, so the J call is doubtful. The germline CDR1 and CDR2 sequences are SGDLS and YYNGEE. This CDR3 is 14 amino acids long. The CDR3: CASSVDQQTYEQYF. The CDR3 region has the DNA TGTGCCAGCAGCGTAGACCAGCAAACCTACGAGCAGTACTTC.

This rearrangement joins TRBV2 to TRBJ1-2, with no clear D. The CDR3 runs to 16 residues. V shed 5 bases and J shed 1 base, with 17 bases lying between them. The germline V gene has CDR1 SNHLY and CDR2 FYNNEI. CDR3 coding DNA: TGTGCCAGCAGTCCTGGACGGACTGTGATTAACTATGGCTACACCTTC. Translated: CASSPGRTVINYGYTF. Variable domain in full (rest from reference TRBV2 and TRBJ1-2): EPEVTQTPSHQVTQMGQEVILRCVPISNHLYFYWYRQILGQKVEFLVSFYNNEISEKSEIFDDQFSVERPDGSNFTLKIRSTKLEDSAMYFCASSPGRTVINYGYTFGSGTRLTVV.

This clone has a single count. The chain is built from TRBV28 and TRBJ2-7; 15 positions match TRBD2. The CDR3 covers 19 residues. CDR1 MDHEN and CDR2 SYDVKM come from the germline V gene. V was pared by 4 bases and J by 0 bases, with 10 bases of the junction left unmatched. DNA of the CDR3: TGTGCCAGCAGTTCTCCGGGACTAGCGGGAGGCCACTTCTCCTACGAGCAGTACTTC. It specifies CASSSPGLAGGHFSYEQYF.